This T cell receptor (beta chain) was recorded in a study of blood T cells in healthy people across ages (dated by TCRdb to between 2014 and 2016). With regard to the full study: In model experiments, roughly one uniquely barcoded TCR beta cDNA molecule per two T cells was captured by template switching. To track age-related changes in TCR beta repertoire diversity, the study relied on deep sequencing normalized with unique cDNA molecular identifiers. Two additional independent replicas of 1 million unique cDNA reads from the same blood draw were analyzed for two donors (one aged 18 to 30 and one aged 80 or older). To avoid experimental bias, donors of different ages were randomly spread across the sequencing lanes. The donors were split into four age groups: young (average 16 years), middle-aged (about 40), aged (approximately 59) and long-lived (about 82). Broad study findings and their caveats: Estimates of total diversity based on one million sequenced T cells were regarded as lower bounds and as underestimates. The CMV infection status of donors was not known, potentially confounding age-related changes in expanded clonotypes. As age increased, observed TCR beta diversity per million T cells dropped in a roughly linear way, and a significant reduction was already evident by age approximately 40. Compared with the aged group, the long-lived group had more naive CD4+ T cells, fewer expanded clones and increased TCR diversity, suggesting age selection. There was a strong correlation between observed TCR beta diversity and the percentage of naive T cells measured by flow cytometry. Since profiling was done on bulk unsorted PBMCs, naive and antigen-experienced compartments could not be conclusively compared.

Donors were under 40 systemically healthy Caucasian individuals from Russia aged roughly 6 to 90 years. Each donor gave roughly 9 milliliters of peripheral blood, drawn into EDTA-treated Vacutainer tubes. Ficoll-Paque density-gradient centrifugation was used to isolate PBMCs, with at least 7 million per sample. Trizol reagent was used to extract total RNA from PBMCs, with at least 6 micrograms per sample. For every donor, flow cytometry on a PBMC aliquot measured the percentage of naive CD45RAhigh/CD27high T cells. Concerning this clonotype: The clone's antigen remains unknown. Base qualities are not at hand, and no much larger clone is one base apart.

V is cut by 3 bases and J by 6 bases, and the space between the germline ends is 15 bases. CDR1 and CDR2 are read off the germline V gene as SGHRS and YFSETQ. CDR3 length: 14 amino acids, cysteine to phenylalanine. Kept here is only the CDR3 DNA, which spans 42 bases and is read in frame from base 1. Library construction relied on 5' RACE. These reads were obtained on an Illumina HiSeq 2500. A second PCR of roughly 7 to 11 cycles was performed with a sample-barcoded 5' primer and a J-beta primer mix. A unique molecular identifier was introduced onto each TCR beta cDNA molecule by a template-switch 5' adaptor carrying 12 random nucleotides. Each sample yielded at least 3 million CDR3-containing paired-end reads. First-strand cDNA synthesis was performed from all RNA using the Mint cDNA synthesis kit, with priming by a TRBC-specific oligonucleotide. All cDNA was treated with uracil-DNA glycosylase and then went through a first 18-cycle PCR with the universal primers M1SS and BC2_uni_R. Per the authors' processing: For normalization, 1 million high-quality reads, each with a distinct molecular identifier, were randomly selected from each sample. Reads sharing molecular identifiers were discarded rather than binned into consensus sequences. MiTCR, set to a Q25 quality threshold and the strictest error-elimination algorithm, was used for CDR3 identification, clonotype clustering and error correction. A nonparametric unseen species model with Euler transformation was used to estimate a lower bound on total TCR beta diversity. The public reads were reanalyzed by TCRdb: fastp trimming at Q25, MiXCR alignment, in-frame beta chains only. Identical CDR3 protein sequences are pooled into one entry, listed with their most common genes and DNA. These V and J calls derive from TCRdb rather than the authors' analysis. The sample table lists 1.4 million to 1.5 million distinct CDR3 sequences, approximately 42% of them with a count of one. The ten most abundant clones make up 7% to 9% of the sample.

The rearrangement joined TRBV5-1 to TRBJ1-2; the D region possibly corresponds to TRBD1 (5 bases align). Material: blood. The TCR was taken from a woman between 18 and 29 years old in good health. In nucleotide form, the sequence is TGCGCCAGCAGCTACCAGGGAACCACGGATGGCTACACCTTC. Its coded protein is CASSYQGTTDGYTF.